This TCR beta chain came from a study of T-cell reconstitution after alpha-beta-depleted transplantation in children. Germline CDR1 is SGHTA and CDR2 is FQGNSA. Trimming left V 1 base short and J 4 bases short, with 10 bases between. The CDR3 loop spans 14 amino acids. This clonotype was seen at least ten times. Preparation of the TCRbeta library was carried out with unique molecular identifiers. MiXCR, run by TCRdb on the PCR reads, gives a single entry per CDR3 protein. The sample includes around 340,000 distinct CDR3 sequences, about an eighth of them seen just once. This sequence joins TRBV7-2 and TRBJ2-5; no clear D. This TCR derives from a human donor who donated a stem cell graft to a child with Fanconi anemia. Sequencing used PBMCs, obtained from the stem cell graft. The CDR3 reads CASSLGLKGETQYF. For the CDR3, the DNA is TGTGCCAGCAGCTTAGGGTTAAAAGGAGAGACCCAGTACTTC.